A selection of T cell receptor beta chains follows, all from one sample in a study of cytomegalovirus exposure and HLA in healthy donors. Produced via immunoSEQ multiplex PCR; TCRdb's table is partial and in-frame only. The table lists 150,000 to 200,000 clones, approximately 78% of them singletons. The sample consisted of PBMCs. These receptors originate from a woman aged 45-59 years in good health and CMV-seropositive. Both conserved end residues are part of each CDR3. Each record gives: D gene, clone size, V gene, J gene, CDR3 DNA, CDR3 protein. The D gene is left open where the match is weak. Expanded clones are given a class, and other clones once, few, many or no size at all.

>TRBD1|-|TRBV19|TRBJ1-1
TGTGCCAGTAGTATGGGGGACAGGAACACTGAAGCTTTCTTT
CASSMGDRNTEAFF
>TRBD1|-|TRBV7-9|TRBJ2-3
TGTGCCAGCAGCTTAGCGACAGGGGTTTACACAGATACGCAGTATTTT
CASSLATGVYTDTQYF
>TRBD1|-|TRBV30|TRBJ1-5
TGTGCCTGGAGTGTTGGGACAGGGGATAGTCAGCCCCAGCATTTT
CAWSVGTGDSQPQHF
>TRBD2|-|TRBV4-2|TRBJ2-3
TGTGCCAGCAGCCAAGTCCCCGTAGCGGGGGGGCAAGATACGCAGTATTTT
CASSQVPVAGGQDTQYF
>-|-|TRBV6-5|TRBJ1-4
TGTGCCAGCAGTCCTACGTCAGGGTCTAATGAAAAACTGTTTTTT
CASSPTSGSNEKLFF
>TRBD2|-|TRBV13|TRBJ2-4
TGTGCCAGCAGTCAAGCCGGGCTAGCGGGGGGGCGAGTCAAAAACATTCAGTACTTC
CASSQAGLAGGRVKNIQYF
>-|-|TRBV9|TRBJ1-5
TGTGCCAGCAGCGTAGCAGGGCCAGGCAATCAGCCCCAGCATTTT
CASSVAGPGNQPQHF
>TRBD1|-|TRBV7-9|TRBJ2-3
TGTGCCGTGGACCTACAGGGGCCCCTTAGCACAGATACGCAGTATTTT
CAVDLQGPLSTDTQYF
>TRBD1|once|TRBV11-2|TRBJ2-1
TGTGCCAGCAGCTTAGGGACAGGGGACCATGAGCAGTTCTTC
CASSLGTGDHEQFF
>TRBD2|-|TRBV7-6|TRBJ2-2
TGTGCCAGCAGCTTGGGGACTAGCGGGGTCTGGAGGGAGCTGTTTTTT
CASSLGTSGVWRELFF
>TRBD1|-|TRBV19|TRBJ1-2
TGTGCCAGTAGTCGCCGGGACAGGGGGAGTAATGGCTACACCTTC
CASSRRDRGSNGYTF
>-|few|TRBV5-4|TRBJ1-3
TGTGCCAGCAGCTTGGCCGGTCAGGGAAGGACTGGAAACACCATATATTTT
CASSLAGQGRTGNTIYF
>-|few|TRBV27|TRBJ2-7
TGTGCCAGCAGTTTACCCGGGGACAACGAGCAGTACTTC
CASSLPGDNEQYF
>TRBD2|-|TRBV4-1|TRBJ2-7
TGCGCCAGCAGCCAAGGGTCAGCTAGCGGGGGGATAGAGCAGTACTTC
CASSQGSASGGIEQYF
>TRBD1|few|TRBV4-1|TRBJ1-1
TGCGCCAGCAGTCCCGGGACAGGGGACCTGAACACTGAAGCTTTCTTT
CASSPGTGDLNTEAFF
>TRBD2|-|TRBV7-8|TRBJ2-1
TGTGCCAGCAGCTTAGGGGCGGGGGGGCGATTCGGTGAGCAGTTCTTC
CASSLGAGGRFGEQFF
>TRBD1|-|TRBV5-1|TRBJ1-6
TGCGCCAGCAGACCCCTGACAGGGAACAATTCACCCCTCCACTTT
CASRPLTGNNSPLHF
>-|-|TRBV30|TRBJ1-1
TGTGCCTGGACCAGGGCCCTCGAAGCTTTCTTT
CAWTRALEAFF